The present entry profiles one T cell receptor beta chain with its context. The CDR3 has 16 amino acids. Trimming stripped 1 base from V and 4 bases from J, with 16 bases between. Germline loops: CDR1 LGHDT, CDR2 YNNKEL (reference sequence). Measured with immunoSEQ multiplex PCR; TCRdb has only the in-frame clones, and not every one. This sample yields 150,000 to 190,000 clones, of which roughly 93% are seen a single time; 2% to 2.5% belongs to the top ten. The sample comes from a study of control samples from healthy donors and cancer patients. The chain is built from TRBV3-1 (or the pseudogene TRBV3-2) and TRBJ1-1, with no clear D. Sample: blood. The clonotype originates from a man in his fifties in good health. CDR3 amino acids: CASSQGMGSWGTEAFF. The CDR3 bases are TGTGCCAGCAGCCAAGGAATGGGCAGCTGGGGCACTGAAGCTTTCTTT.